The clone carrying this TCR beta chain turned up a few times. The CDR3 sequence is 15 residues long. The germline gives CDR1 MGHRA, CDR2 YSYEKL. V was clipped by 4 bases and J by 1 base, with 12 bases between them. TCRdb used MiXCR to reprocess the 5' RACE reads, holding one entry per CDR3 protein. The sample has approximately 610,000 distinct CDR3 sequences; about a sixth are singletons. The data originate from a study of T cells after yellow fever vaccination. This chain links TRBV4-1 with TRBJ2-3; D call uncertain. The sample in question was PBMCs, obtained 5 days after the first yellow fever vaccination. The TCR originated in a young man who received the YFV17D yellow fever vaccine. CDR3 residues: CASSRADGGTDTQYF. The CDR3, as DNA: TGCGCCAGCAGCCGAGCTGACGGAGGCACAGATACGCAGTATTTT.